What follows are 29 T cell receptor beta chains derived from one specimen sequenced in a study of cytomegalovirus exposure and HLA in healthy donors. With 60 Vbeta and 13 Jbeta primers, the PCR was carried out. Sequencing was performed with immunoSEQ multiplex PCR; in TCRdb, only in-frame clones are kept and a portion is missing. The profile shows about 150,000 clones, around 70% of them singletons. The sequencing sample was made of PBMCs. The receptor set was obtained from a man aged 25 to 45 in good health and CMV-seronegative.

The chain joins TRBV19 to TRBJ1-1, with D possibly matching TRBD1 (6 bases). CDR1 and CDR2 (germline): LNHDA, SQIVND (reference sequence). Trimming stripped 6 bases from V and 6 bases from J, with 14 bases between. CDR3 length: 13 amino acids. CDR3 region: CASRTGGASEAFF. In DNA form, the CDR3 reads TGTGCCAGTAGAACTGGGGGCGCTTCTGAAGCTTTCTTT.

The chain combines TRBV5-1 with TRBJ2-2; D is possibly TRBD2 (5 bases). Germline CDR1 is SGHRS and CDR2 is YFSETQ. V was trimmed by 1 base and J by 0 bases, leaving 10 bases between them. CDR3 length equals 16 residues. The CDR3 protein is CASSLSGSSNTGELFF. Here the CDR3 DNA reads TGCGCCAGCAGCTTGAGTGGGAGCTCGAACACCGGGGAGCTGTTTTTT.

V usage is TRBV7-6 and J usage is TRBJ2-1; 11 bases fit TRBD2. The CDR3 loop spans 18 amino acids. J gave up 3 bases and V 1 base, and 8 bases lay outside the gene matches. Germline CDR1 reads SGHVS; CDR2 reads FNYEAQ. For the CDR3, the DNA is TGTGCCAGCAGCTTAGAGGCGATGGGGACTAGCGGCTACAATGAGCAGTTCTTC. Protein: CASSLEAMGTSGYNEQFF.

The rearrangement joins TRBV4-1 to TRBJ2-1; 11 bases are shared with TRBD1. There are 15 residues in the CDR3. J lost 2 bases, V lost 4 bases, and 1 base had no gene match. Per the germline V gene, CDR1 is MGHRA and CDR2 is YSYEKL. Here the CDR3 reads CASSLGQGAYNEQFF. The CDR3 DNA reads TGCGCCAGCAGCCTGGGACAGGGGGCCTACAATGAGCAGTTCTTC.

Written as DNA, the CDR3 is TGTGCCACCAGCAGAGGGCGGGGTGGAACTGAAGCTTTCTTT. Translation gives CATSRGRGGTEAFF. The V gene is TRBV15, the J gene TRBJ1-1; D uncertain. V was pared by 1 base and J by 5 bases, with 11 bases between. This CDR3 spans 14 amino acids. Germline V gene data show CDR1 as LNHNV and CDR2 as YYDKDF (reference sequence).

This chain connects TRBV5-8 to TRBJ1-5; TRBD1 aligns across 7 bases. The CDR3 totals 15 residues. Germline V CDR1 and CDR2: SGHTS, YDEGEE. V was pared by 4 bases and J by 2 bases, with 6 bases of the junction left unmatched. CDR3 in DNA: TGTGCCAGCAGCCCTGGAGACAGGGGCAATCAGCCCCAGCATTTT. Translating gives CASSPGDRGNQPQHF.

This clone has a single count. As DNA, the CDR3 is TGTGCCTGGAGTGTATCACGAGGGACTTGGGGTGGCTACACCTTC. It is translated as CAWSVSRGTWGGYTF. This chain connects TRBV30 to TRBJ1-2, with D perhaps matching TRBD1 (5 bases). Trimming removed 0 bases at V and 7 bases at J, with 18 bases between. Germline CDR1 and CDR2: GTSNPN and SVGIG (reference sequence). The CDR3 consists of 15 residues. Combining the CDR3 with reference TRBV30 and TRBJ1-2 gives the whole variable domain SQTIHQWPATLVQPVGSPLSLECTVEGTSNPNLYWYRQAAGRGLQLLFYSVGIGQISSEVPQNLSASRPQDRQFILSSKKLLLSDSGFYLCAWSVSRGTWGGYTFGSGTRLTVV.

This clone has only a few counts. CDR3 in amino acids: CASSSGLTGWSGYTF. CDR3 coding DNA: TGCGCCAGCAGCTCCGGCCTCACAGGATGGAGTGGCTACACCTTC. J is TRBJ1-2 and V is TRBV5-1, with D maybe TRBD1 (5 bases). Trimming stripped 3 bases from V and 7 bases from J, with 19 bases between. Germline assignment: CDR1 SGHRS and CDR2 YFSETQ. There are 15 residues in the CDR3.

This chain links TRBV10-3 with TRBJ1-4; D is unclear. Trimming removed 6 bases from V and 3 bases from J, with 11 bases in between. From germline, CDR1 is ENHRY and CDR2 SYGVKD. This CDR3 contains 14 residues. CDR3: CAIRASFPNEKLFF. CDR3 in DNA: TGTGCCATCAGGGCCAGTTTTCCTAATGAAAAACTGTTTTTT.

The chain couples TRBV7-9 to TRBJ1-1, with D hard to call. V was clipped by 3 bases and J by 4 bases, with 9 bases between them. Looked up from germline, CDR1 is SEHNR and CDR2 is FQNEAQ (reference sequence). The CDR3 contains 13 residues. The CDR3 DNA reads as TGTGCCAGCAGCTTCCTTCCGAGCACTGAAGCTTTCTTT. Its translation is CASSFLPSTEAFF.

The V gene is TRBV2, the J gene TRBJ2-7, with D possibly TRBD2 on 6 matching bases. The CDR3 consists of 13 residues. Per the germline V gene, CDR1 is SNHLY and CDR2 is FYNNEI. Deletions cut 7 bases from V and 6 bases from J, with 16 bases between. Here the CDR3 reads CASTGGASPEQYF. CDR3 DNA sequence: TGTGCCAGCACCGGCGGGGCGTCCCCCGAGCAGTACTTC.

V gene TRBV18 combines with J gene TRBJ2-7; D perhaps matches TRBD2 (6 bases). The CDR3 runs 12 residues. CDR1 is KGHSH and CDR2 is LQKENI in the germline V gene. Trimming pared 3 bases from V and 3 bases from J, leaving 6 bases between. The CDR3 coding sequence is TGTGCCAGCTCACCCGGGAGCTACGAGCAGTACTTC. Translation: CASSPGSYEQYF.

V is TRBV27 and J is TRBJ1-5; 9 nucleotides match TRBD1. The CDR3 extends over 18 amino acids. Germline V CDR1 and CDR2: MNHEY, SMNVEV (reference sequence). The J segment lost 0 bases and the V segment lost 6 bases, leaving 12 bases of the junction unmatched. The CDR3 region is CASSSTGGSLYSNQPQHF. For the CDR3, the DNA is TGTGCCAGCAGCTCAACAGGGGGCTCCCTTTATAGCAATCAGCCCCAGCATTTT.

The chain couples TRBV9 to TRBJ1-6; the match to TRBD1 covers 7 bases. The V segment lost 3 bases and the J segment 3 bases; nucleotides outside the gene matches: 9. The CDR3 is 17 amino acids. Germline values: CDR1 SGDLS, CDR2 YYNGEE. CDR3 sequence reads: CASSATTGSGYNSPLHF. CDR3 in DNA: TGTGCCAGCAGCGCCACGACAGGGAGCGGCTATAATTCACCCCTCCACTTT. Based on the CDR3 plus reference TRBV9 and TRBJ1-6, the full variable domain is DSGVTQTPKHLITATGQRVTLRCSPRSGDLSVYWYQQSLDQGLQFLIQYYNGEERAKGNILERFSAQQFPDLHSELNLSSLELGDSALYFCASSATTGSGYNSPLHFGNGTRLTVT.

This clone was seen only a few times. The CDR3 reads CASRTVRTGNYGYTF. For the CDR3, the DNA is TGTGCCAGCAGGACCGTAAGGACAGGGAACTATGGCTACACCTTC. The rearrangement links TRBV6-1 to TRBJ1-2, with TRBD1 matching 8 bases. The V segment lost 6 bases and the J segment 2 bases; nucleotides outside the gene matches: 8. This CDR3 spans 15 amino acids. From germline, CDR1 is MNHNS and CDR2 SASEGT.

This clone was counted once. The CDR3 is CASSQEESGANVLTF. The DNA for the CDR3 is TGCGCCAGCAGCCAAGAAGAGTCTGGGGCCAACGTCCTGACTTTC. The chain recombines TRBV4-1 with TRBJ2-6, with no clear D. This CDR3 region has 15 residues. V was trimmed by 0 bases and J by 1 base, leaving 4 bases between them. Germline CDR1 MGHRA, CDR2 YSYEKL.

The V call is TRBV27, the J call TRBJ2-3, with 10 bases identical to TRBD2. Germline loops: CDR1 MNHEY, CDR2 SMNVEV (reference sequence). This CDR3 is built from 15 residues. Trimming at V came to 5 bases and at J to 7 bases, leaving 9 bases not matched to a gene. The CDR3 loop is CASSLSLAGAHTQYF. The CDR3 DNA reads TGTGCCAGCAGTCTAAGCCTAGCGGGGGCACATACGCAGTATTTT.

The table lists this clone with a few counts. The CDR3 DNA sequence: TGCGCCAGCAGCCCCGGGGACAGGGTGGAAAAACTGTTTTTT. Its translation: CASSPGDRVEKLFF. The rearrangement uses TRBV4-1 and TRBJ1-4; TRBD1 matches at 9 bases. Germline V lookup: CDR1 MGHRA, CDR2 YSYEKL. This CDR3 is 14 amino acids long. Germline trimming cut 4 bases from V and 8 bases from J; bases unmatched to any gene: 5.

The table lists this clone with a few counts. The rearrangement joins TRBV19 to TRBJ2-5; 8 nucleotides line up with TRBD1. Germline CDR1 LNHDA, CDR2 SQIVND (reference sequence). V dropped 5 bases and J dropped 1; count of bases not matched to a gene: 3. The CDR3 length is 14 residues. The CDR3 is CASSRGQGQETQYF. In nucleotides, the CDR3 is TGTGCCAGTAGTCGAGGACAGGGCCAAGAGACCCAGTACTTC.

This chain uses TRBV5-1 with TRBJ1-2; D remains unclear. Per germline, CDR1 SGHRS and CDR2 YFSETQ. V was shortened by 4 bases and J by 4 bases, with 11 bases between the two germline ends. This CDR3 has 13 amino acids. CDR3 region: CASSKIRGYGYTF. The CDR3 nucleotides are TGCGCCAGCAGCAAGATCAGAGGCTATGGCTACACCTTC.

CDR3 DNA: TGCGCCAGCAGCTTGGTTCCGGGGAATGGAAACACCATATATTTT. Its translation: CASSLVPGNGNTIYF. The chain carries TRBV5-1 and TRBJ1-3; D is unclear. The V end lost 0 bases, the J end lost 3 bases, and 10 bases lay between the germline ends. CDR3 size: 15 residues. CDR1 is SGHRS, CDR2 YFSETQ, per germline.

The chain has TRBV5-1 and TRBJ1-1; 7 bases are shared with TRBD1. CDR3 length: 14 residues. After removal of 4 bases from V and 1 base from J, the junction contained 4 bases not matched to a gene. CDR1 and CDR2 from the germline V gene are SGHRS and YFSETQ. The CDR3 is CASSPRTGNTEAFF. DNA of the CDR3: TGCGCCAGCAGCCCCCGGACAGGGAACACTGAAGCTTTCTTT.

This chain's CDR3 is CASSVATGANYGYTF. The CDR3 bases are TGTGCCAGCAGCGTAGCTACAGGGGCTAACTATGGCTACACCTTC. This chain joins TRBV9 and TRBJ1-2; 7 positions agree with TRBD1. The length of the CDR3 is 15 residues. Trimming cost V 0 bases and J 0 bases; bases outside gene matches: 2. In germline, CDR1 is SGDLS, CDR2 YYNGEE.

This rearrangement joins TRBV7-9 to TRBJ2-7; D may be TRBD1 (6 bases). Trimming took 5 bases from V and 4 from J, leaving 12 bases between them. The CDR3 sequence is 13 residues long. Germline V CDR1 and CDR2: SEHNR, FQNEAQ (reference sequence). The CDR3 sequence: CASSHDRIYEQYF. In nucleotides, the CDR3 is TGTGCCAGCAGCCACGACAGGATTTACGAGCAGTACTTC.

The CDR3 coding sequence is TGCGCCAGCAGCCCCCGACAGGGGACAACCTACGAGCAGTACTTC. It codes for CASSPRQGTTYEQYF. The chain uses TRBV5-1 and TRBJ2-7; TRBD1 matches at 8 bases. Germline V gene data show CDR1 as SGHRS and CDR2 as YFSETQ. The CDR3 has 15 amino acids. Unmatched junction bases numbered 8, after V lost 4 bases and J lost 2 bases.

This clone appeared a single time. The V gene is TRBV7-3, the J gene TRBJ2-2; 12 bases fit TRBD2. J lost 4 bases, V lost 0 bases, and 3 bases had no gene match. Per germline, CDR1 SGHTA and CDR2 FQGTGA. This CDR3 spans 17 amino acids. CDR3 region: CASSLTSSGGATGELFF. The CDR3 DNA sequence: TGTGCCAGCAGCTTAACTTCTAGCGGGGGGGCCACCGGGGAGCTGTTTTTT.

The genes are TRBV6-5 and TRBJ2-1; the D gene is possibly TRBD2 (7 bases). The germline V gene encodes CDR1 MNHEY and CDR2 SVGAGI. The V and J ends lost 2 bases and 6 bases respectively, with 17 bases between them. CDR3 length equals 16 residues. CDR3 bases: TGTGCCAGCAGTTACGTGGGGGGGGCGGGGGCCAATGAGCAGTTCTTC. Its translation: CASSYVGGAGANEQFF.

The V and J genes are TRBV27 and TRBJ2-2; D not resolved. CDR3 size: 13 residues. V lost 8 bases and J 4 bases, leaving 11 bases between the germline ends. Germline-derived CDR1 and CDR2 are MNHEY and SMNVEV (reference sequence). CDR3 region: CASGLGGTGELFF. In DNA form, the CDR3 reads TGTGCCAGCGGCCTAGGTGGCACCGGGGAGCTGTTTTTT.

The chain couples TRBV7-4 to TRBJ1-1; 9 nucleotides line up with TRBD1. This CDR3 has 14 amino acids. Looked up from germline, CDR1 is SGHVT and CDR2 is SQSDAQ. The V and J ends lost 5 bases and 4 bases, in that order; junction bases with no gene match: 5. The CDR3 spells CASSPGQGSTEAFF. In nucleotides, the CDR3 is TGTGCCAGCAGCCCGGGACAGGGCAGCACTGAAGCTTTCTTT.